What follows are 9 T cell receptor beta chains derived from one specimen sequenced in a study of T cell responses to AZD1222 COVID-19 vaccine. Sequencing was performed with immunoSEQ multiplex PCR; in TCRdb, only in-frame clones are kept and a portion is missing. The sample lists around 71,000 clones, about 80% occurring once. Sequenced here: peripheral blood, sampled 28 days after the second AZD1222 dose. The receptors originated from an adult who received the AZD1222 COVID-19 vaccine.

In this sample, this clone turned up a few times. The V gene is TRBV2, the J gene TRBJ1-2; D is unresolved. The CDR3 length is 16 residues. V lost 4 bases to trimming and J lost 8 bases, with 23 bases between them. Germline CDR1 is SNHLY and CDR2 is FYNNEI. In nucleotides, the CDR3 is TGTGCCAGCAGTGCCAATGCGGGCAGGCTAAGTATGGGCTACACCTTC. It is translated as CASSANAGRLSMGYTF.

V and J are TRBV10-2 and TRBJ1-4, with a weak D call TRBD1 (5 bases). Trimming stripped 0 bases from V and 10 bases from J, with 9 bases between. The germline V gene encodes CDR1 WSHSY and CDR2 SAAADI. The CDR3 covers 13 residues. This CDR3 reads CASSESTGGKLFF. The CDR3 coding sequence is TGCGCCAGCAGTGAGTCGACGGGGGGAAAACTGTTTTTT.

V and J are TRBV19 and TRBJ2-5, with TRBD1 identical over 7 bases. This CDR3 has 16 amino acids. The V segment lost 2 bases and the J segment 2 bases; nucleotides outside the gene matches: 8. Germline CDR1 LNHDA, CDR2 SQIVND (reference sequence). CDR3 sequence (DNA): TGTGCCAGTAGTATAAGGGCAGGGGGTTTGCAAGAGACCCAGTACTTC. It translates to CASSIRAGGLQETQYF.

The table lists this clone with a few counts. This sequence joins TRBV10-2 and TRBJ1-6; TRBD1 is a possible D gene (6 bases). Trimming stripped 6 bases from V and 8 bases from J, with 17 bases between. This CDR3 contains 15 residues. The germline V gene has CDR1 WSHSY and CDR2 SAAADI. CDR3 sequence reads: CASRDPQGLYSPLHF. CDR3 DNA: TGCGCCAGCAGGGACCCACAGGGTTTGTATTCACCCCTCCACTTT.

In regard to this clone: A much larger clone differs by one base, so this may be a read error. This chain links TRBV3-1 (or the pseudogene TRBV3-2) with TRBJ2-2; 14 nucleotides match TRBD2. This CDR3 comprises 16 residues. Germline trimming cut 4 bases from V and 4 bases from J; bases unmatched to any gene: 2. CDR1 is LGHDT and CDR2 is YNNKEL in the germline V gene (reference sequence). The CDR3 reads CASSPGTSGGTGELFF. The CDR3, as DNA: TGTGCCAGCAGCCCCGGGACTAGCGGGGGCACCGGGGAGCTGTTTTTT.

This clone came up a few times. The V and J genes are TRBV6-5 and TRBJ1-1; 8 nucleotides line up with TRBD1. Germline trimming cut 7 bases from V and 0 bases from J; bases unmatched to any gene: 4. This CDR3 spans 14 amino acids. Germline V CDR1 and CDR2: MNHEY, SVGAGI. CDR3 loop: CASKIQGVNTEAFF. CDR3 nucleotide sequence: TGTGCCAGCAAGATACAGGGGGTGAACACTGAAGCTTTCTTT.

The chain employs TRBV12-3 or TRBV12-4 and TRBJ2-7; D is unclear. The CDR3 consists of 11 residues. Trimming left V 4 bases short and J 6 bases short, with 7 bases between. The CDR3 bases are TGTGCCAGCAGTTCCTTCCGCGAGCAGTACTTC. Translated: CASSSFREQYF.

This clone was counted between two and nine times. V gene TRBV5-4 combines with J gene TRBJ2-5; D gene ambiguous. CDR1 SGHNT and CDR2 YYREEE come from the germline V gene (reference sequence). Trimming removed 2 bases at V and 0 bases at J, with 8 bases between. The CDR3 is 14 residues long. Written as DNA, the CDR3 is TGTGCCAGCAGCTTAGGCCTAGACCAAGAGACCCAGTACTTC. Translating it yields CASSLGLDQETQYF.

The table lists this clone with a few counts. The rearrangement joins TRBV7-9 to TRBJ2-1; 9 nucleotides match TRBD1. Germline V lookup: CDR1 SEHNR, CDR2 FQNEAQ (reference sequence). The CDR3 sequence is 16 residues long. V trimming: 4 bases; J trimming: 3 bases; junction bases outside the gene matches: 7. CDR3 residues: CASSSPQDRGYNEQFF. CDR3 DNA: TGTGCCAGCAGCTCACCGCAGGACAGGGGCTACAATGAGCAGTTCTTC. Variable domain in full (rest from reference TRBV7-9 and TRBJ2-1): DTGVSQNPRHKITKRGQNVTFRCDPISEHNRLYWYRQTLGQGPEFLTYFQNEAQLEKSRLLSDRFSAERPKGSFSTLEIQRTEQGDSAMYLCASSSPQDRGYNEQFFGPGTRLTVL.